This entry is about one T cell receptor beta chain. This clonotype was counted between two and nine times. No cognate antigen has been identified for it. Per-nucleotide qualities are absent, and no much larger clonotype sits a single base away. The method was 5' RACE. Reads for this sample came from an Illumina HiSeq 2500. A second PCR of roughly 6 to 11 cycles was run with a J-beta primer mix and a sample-barcoded 5' primer. A template-switch 5' adaptor carrying 12 random nucleotides introduced a unique molecular identifier onto each TCR beta cDNA molecule. At least 2.5 million CDR3-containing paired-end reads were obtained from each sample. First-strand cDNA was synthesized from all RNA with the Mint cDNA synthesis kit, primed by a TRBC-specific oligonucleotide. Following uracil-DNA glycosylase treatment, all cDNA underwent a first 18-cycle PCR with the universal primers M1SS and BC2_uni_R. As for the original processing: For normalization, 1 million high-quality reads were randomly selected from each sample, with every read carrying a distinct molecular identifier. Reads with shared molecular identifiers were discarded instead of being binned into consensus sequences. MiTCR, set to a Q25 quality threshold and the strictest error-elimination algorithm, was used for CDR3 identification, clonotype clustering and error correction. A nonparametric unseen species model with Euler transformation was used to estimate lower-bound total TCR beta diversity. The public reads were reanalyzed by TCRdb: fastp trimming at Q25, MiXCR alignment, in-frame beta chains only. All rows with the same CDR3 protein become a single entry with the most common DNA and genes. The authors' filters were not applied to this entry. A total of roughly 1.6 million distinct CDR3 sequences appear in this sample, roughly 30% of them only once. 11% of the sample is held by the ten biggest clonotypes.

The entry originates in a study of blood T cells in healthy people across ages (dated by TCRdb to about 2015). Looking at the study overall: In model experiments, template switching captured about one uniquely barcoded TCR beta cDNA molecule for every two T cells. Using deep sequencing normalized with unique cDNA molecular identifiers, the study measured how TCR beta repertoire diversity changes with age. The donors were divided into four age groups: young (average around 16 years), middle-aged (about 40), aged (approximately 62) and long-lived (about 80). Donors of different ages were randomly distributed across sequencing lanes to avoid experimental bias. Using the same blood draw, the study looked at two additional independent replicas of 1 million unique cDNA reads for two donors, one aged 18 to 29 and the other aged 80 or older.

Clipping removes 3 bases from V and 2 bases from J, with 1 as the unmatched junction base count. Looking up the germline V gene yields CDR1 SGDLS and CDR2 YYNGEE. CDR3 length: 15 amino acids, cysteine to phenylalanine. Just CDR3 DNA is preserved here, 45 bases in frame from base 1. Donors were a few dozen systemically healthy Caucasian individuals from Russia aged roughly 6 to 90 years. Each donor gave ten milliliters of peripheral blood, collected into EDTA-treated Vacutainer tubes. Ficoll-Paque density-gradient centrifugation was used to isolate PBMCs, with at least 6.5 million obtained per sample. Total RNA was extracted from PBMCs with Trizol reagent, with at least 6 micrograms obtained per sample. For every donor, flow cytometry on a PBMC aliquot measured the percentage of naive CD45RAhigh/CD27high T cells. The full study reports these points: The CMV infection status of donors was not known, potentially confounding age-related changes in expanded clonotypes. Since profiling was done on bulk unsorted PBMCs, naive and antigen-experienced compartments could not be conclusively compared. A strong correlation was found between observed TCR beta diversity and the percentage of naive T cells measured by flow cytometry. As age increased, observed TCR beta diversity per million T cells dropped in a roughly linear way, and a significant reduction was already evident by age 40. Estimates of total diversity based on one million sequenced T cells were regarded as lower bounds and as underestimates. Compared with the aged group, the long-lived group had more naive CD4+ T cells, fewer expanded clones and increased TCR diversity, suggesting age selection.

This clonotype was obtained from a woman aged 25 to 45 in good health. In this chain, TRBV9 is recombined with TRBJ2-6; TRBD1 lines up with 8 middle nucleotides. Sequences were obtained from blood. CDR3 reads: CASSEDRAGANVLTF. The sequenced DNA: TGTGCCAGCAGCGAGGACAGGGCTGGGGCCAACGTCCTGACTTTC.